This TCR beta chain emerged from a study of siplizumab effects on memory and regulatory T cells. The CDR3 has 16 amino acids. Trimming took 3 bases from V and 3 from J; bases not matched to a gene: 6. CDR1 is KGHSH, CDR2 LQKENI, per germline. Points on this clone: The antigen is undetermined.

Study observations and caveats: A significant reduction in alloreactive sequences traceable to unstimulated CD4+ memory cells was produced by siplizumab.

Sequencing used immunoSEQ multiplex PCR; TCRdb keeps in-frame clones, though not all of them. The sample lists around 120,000 clones, around 94% seen once, with roughly 1.5% in the top ten. The chain combines TRBV18 with TRBJ2-2; 8 nucleotides match TRBD2. Sequencing was done on a sample of non-Treg CD4+ T cells sorted from blood. The clonotype comes from a human donor in good health. The CDR3 protein is CASSPGGAGDTGELFF. In DNA form, the CDR3 reads TGTGCCAGCTCACCGGGGGGAGCGGGAGACACCGGGGAGCTGTTTTTT.